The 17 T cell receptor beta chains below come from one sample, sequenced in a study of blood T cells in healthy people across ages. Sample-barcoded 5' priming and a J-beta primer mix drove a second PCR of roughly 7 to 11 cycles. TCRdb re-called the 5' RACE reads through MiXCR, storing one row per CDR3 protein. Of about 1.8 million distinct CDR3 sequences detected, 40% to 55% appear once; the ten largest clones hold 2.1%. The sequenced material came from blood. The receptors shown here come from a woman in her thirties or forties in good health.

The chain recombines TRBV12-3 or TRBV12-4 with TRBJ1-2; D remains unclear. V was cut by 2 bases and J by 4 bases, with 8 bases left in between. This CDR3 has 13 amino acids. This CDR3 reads CASSLTPAYGYTF. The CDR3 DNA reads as TGTGCCAGCAGTTTAACACCGGCCTATGGCTACACCTTC.

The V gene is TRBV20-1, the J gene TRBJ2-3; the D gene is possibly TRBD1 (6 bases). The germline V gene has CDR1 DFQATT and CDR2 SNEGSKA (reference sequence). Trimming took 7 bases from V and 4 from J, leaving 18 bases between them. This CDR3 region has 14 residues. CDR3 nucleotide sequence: TGCAGTGGAGTGGACAGAATAGCCGCAGATACGCAGTATTTT. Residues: CSGVDRIAADTQYF.

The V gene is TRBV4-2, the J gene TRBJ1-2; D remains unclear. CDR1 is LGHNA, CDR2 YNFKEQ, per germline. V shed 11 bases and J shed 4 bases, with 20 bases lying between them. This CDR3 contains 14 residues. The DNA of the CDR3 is TGTGCCCCCAGCCAAGATCAGTGGATCTATGGCTACACCTTC. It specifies CAPSQDQWIYGYTF.

The CDR3 here is CASSLSFGTPITKNIQYF. The DNA for the CDR3 is TGCGCCAGCAGCTTATCTTTCGGGACACCAATAACCAAAAACATTCAGTACTTC. The chain employs TRBV5-1 and TRBJ2-4, with D maybe TRBD1 (6 bases). V gave up 2 bases and J gave up 2 bases, with 20 bases separating them. CDR1 is SGHRS, CDR2 YFSETQ, per germline. This CDR3 is 18 amino acids long.

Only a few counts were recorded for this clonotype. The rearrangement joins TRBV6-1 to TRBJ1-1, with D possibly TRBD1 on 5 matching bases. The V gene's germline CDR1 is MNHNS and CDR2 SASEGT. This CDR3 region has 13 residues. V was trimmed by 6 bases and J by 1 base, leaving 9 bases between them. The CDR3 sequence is CASSTDRNTEAFF. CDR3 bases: TGTGCCAGCAGCACCGACAGGAACACTGAAGCTTTCTTT.

The CDR3 sequence: CASSLARGTSGGTDTQYF. CDR3 coding DNA: TGTGCCAGCAGCTTAGCGCGTGGGACTAGCGGAGGAACAGATACGCAGTATTTT. The chain carries TRBV7-9 and TRBJ2-3; 11 bases align to TRBD2. CDR3 length equals 18 residues. V was clipped by 0 bases and J by 3 bases; unmatched bases: 8. Germline CDR1 reads SEHNR; CDR2 reads FQNEAQ (reference sequence).

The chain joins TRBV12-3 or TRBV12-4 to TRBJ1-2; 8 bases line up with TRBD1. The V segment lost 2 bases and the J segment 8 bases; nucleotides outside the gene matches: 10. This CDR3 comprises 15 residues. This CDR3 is CASSLTPSYRGGYTF. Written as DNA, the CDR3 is TGTGCCAGCAGTTTAACCCCTTCATACAGGGGGGGCTACACCTTC.

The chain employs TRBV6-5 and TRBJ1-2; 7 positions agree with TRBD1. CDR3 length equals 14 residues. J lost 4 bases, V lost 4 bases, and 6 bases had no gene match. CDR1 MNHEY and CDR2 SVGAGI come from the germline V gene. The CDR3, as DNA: TGTGCCAGCAGTTCCTCGGGACAGAGCTATGGCTACACCTTC. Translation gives CASSSSGQSYGYTF.

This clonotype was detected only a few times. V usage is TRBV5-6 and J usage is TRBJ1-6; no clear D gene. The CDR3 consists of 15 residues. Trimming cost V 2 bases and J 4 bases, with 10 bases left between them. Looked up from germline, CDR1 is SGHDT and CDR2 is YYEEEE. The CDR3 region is CASSFAGGYNSPLHF. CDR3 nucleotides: TGTGCCAGCAGCTTTGCAGGCGGGTATAATTCACCCCTCCACTTT.

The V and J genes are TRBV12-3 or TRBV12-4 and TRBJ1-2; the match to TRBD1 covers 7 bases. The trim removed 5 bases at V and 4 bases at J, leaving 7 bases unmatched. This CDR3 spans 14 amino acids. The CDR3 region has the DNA TGTGCCAGCAGTCCCACAGGGGACGCCTATGGCTACACCTTC. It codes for CASSPTGDAYGYTF.

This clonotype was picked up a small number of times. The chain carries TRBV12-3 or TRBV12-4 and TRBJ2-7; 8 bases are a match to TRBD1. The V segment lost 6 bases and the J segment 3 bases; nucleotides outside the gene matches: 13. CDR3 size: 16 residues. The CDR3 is CASSLSDRGAGYEQYF. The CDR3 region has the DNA TGTGCCAGCAGCCTATCCGACAGGGGAGCGGGCTACGAGCAGTACTTC.

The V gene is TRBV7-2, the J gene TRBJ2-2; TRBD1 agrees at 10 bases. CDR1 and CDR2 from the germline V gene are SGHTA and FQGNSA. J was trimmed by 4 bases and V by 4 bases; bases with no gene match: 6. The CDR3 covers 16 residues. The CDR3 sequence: CASSSPGQGPTGELFF. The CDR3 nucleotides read TGTGCCAGCAGCTCACCGGGACAGGGGCCCACCGGGGAGCTGTTTTTT.

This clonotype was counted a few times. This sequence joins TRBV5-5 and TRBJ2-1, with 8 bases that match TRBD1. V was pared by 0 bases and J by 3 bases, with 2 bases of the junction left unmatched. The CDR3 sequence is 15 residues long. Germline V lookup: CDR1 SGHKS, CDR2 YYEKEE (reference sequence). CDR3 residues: CASSLAGGFYNEQFF. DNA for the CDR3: TGTGCCAGCAGCTTGGCAGGGGGCTTCTACAATGAGCAGTTCTTC.

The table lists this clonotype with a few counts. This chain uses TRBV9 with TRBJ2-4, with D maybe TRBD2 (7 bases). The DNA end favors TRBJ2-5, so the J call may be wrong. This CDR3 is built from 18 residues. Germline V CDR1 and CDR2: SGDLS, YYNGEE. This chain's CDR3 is CASSAGALSADLKETQYF. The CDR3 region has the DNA TGTGCGTCGAGCGCGGGGGCCTTGTCGGCGGACCTGAAAGAGACCCAGTACTTC.

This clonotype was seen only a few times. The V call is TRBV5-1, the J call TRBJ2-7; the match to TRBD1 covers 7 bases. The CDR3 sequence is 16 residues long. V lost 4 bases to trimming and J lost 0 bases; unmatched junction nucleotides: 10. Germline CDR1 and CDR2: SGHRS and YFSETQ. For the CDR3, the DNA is TGCGCCAGCAGCCCTACACCGACAGGGAGCTCCTACGAGCAGTACTTC. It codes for CASSPTPTGSSYEQYF.

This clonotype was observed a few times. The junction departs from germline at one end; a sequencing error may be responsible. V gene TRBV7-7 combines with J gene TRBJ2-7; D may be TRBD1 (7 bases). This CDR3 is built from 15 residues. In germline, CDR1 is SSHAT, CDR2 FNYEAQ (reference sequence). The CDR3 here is CASSYLRGDRYEQYF. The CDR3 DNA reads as TGTGCTAGCAGCTACCTCAGGGGGGATAGGTACGAGCAGTACTTC.

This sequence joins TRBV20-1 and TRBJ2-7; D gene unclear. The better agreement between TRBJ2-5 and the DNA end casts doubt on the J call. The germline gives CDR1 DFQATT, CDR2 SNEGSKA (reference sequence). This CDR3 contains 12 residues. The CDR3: CSARIWGETQYF. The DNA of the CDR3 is TGCAGTGCTAGGATCTGGGGAGAGACCCAGTACTTC.